The subject of this entry is one T cell receptor beta chain. Its specificity is unknown. The CDR3 sequence is 13 residues long. V was pared by 4 bases and J by 2 bases, with 2 bases of the junction left unmatched. The germline CDR1 and CDR2 sequences are SGHRS and YFSETQ. Produced via immunoSEQ multiplex PCR; TCRdb's table is partial and in-frame only. The table has roughly 86,000 clones, 70% to 90% seen once; the top ten hold roughly 5.2%. The time point: week 47, end of study. Alongside topical imiquimod, each dose of vaccine comprised 300 ug of mutant IDH1 20-mer peptide. Donors harbored newly found WHO grade 3 or 4 IDH1-mutant, ATRX-lost astrocytomas. This specimen belongs to a study of a mutant IDH1 vaccine in newly diagnosed glioma. The wider study: At week 47 came visit V13, while visit V12 had come at week 35. Points from the study as a whole: Induction of immune responses by the vaccine occurred in about 93% of patients.

The rearrangement joins TRBV5-1 to TRBJ2-7; 8 positions match TRBD1. The sample in question was PBMCs, obtained from a glioma patient whose treatment included an IDH1 peptide vaccine. This sequence was found in a man aged 40-55 years with glioma. The DNA of the CDR3 is TGCGCCAGCAGCCAGGGGGCGACCTACGAGCAGTACTTC. Amino acids: CASSQGATYEQYF. Together with reference TRBV5-1 and TRBJ2-7, the CDR3 gives the full variable domain: KAGVTQTPRYLIKTRGQQVTLSCSPISGHRSVSWYQQTPGQGLQFLFEYFSETQRNKGNFPGRFSGRQFSNSRSEMNVSTLELGDSALYLCASSQGATYEQYFGPGTRLTVT.